This entry concerns a single T cell receptor (beta chain). TCRdb called the 5' RACE reads again in MiXCR, with one record for every CDR3 protein. Here the sample spans about 96,000 distinct CDR3 sequences, around 17% being singletons. This entry belongs to a study of T cells of healthy individuals. CDR1 is LGHNA, CDR2 YSLEER, per germline. The CDR3 is made up of 16 amino acids. Deletions cut 0 bases from V and 5 bases from J, with 14 bases between. The TCR was taken from a human donor in good health. The J gene is TRBJ2-1, the V gene TRBV4-3; D uncertain. In nucleotides, the CDR3 is TGCGCCAGCAGCCAAGAGTGGCGGACGCCACACAATGAGCAGTTCTTC. Its protein product is CASSQEWRTPHNEQFF.